This TCR beta chain came from a study of identical twins. At least ten counts were recorded for this clonotype. TCRdb fed the 5' RACE reads into MiXCR, producing one record per CDR3 protein. The table includes a few hundred thousand distinct CDR3 sequences, over 8.5% detected once. Germline CDR1 is SQVTM and CDR2 is ANQGSEA. V lost 0 bases and J 2 bases, leaving 17 bases between the germline ends. The CDR3 has 17 amino acids. The data were also submitted as part of a second study, on yellow fever vaccine responses in identical twins.

The receptor's source is a woman between 18 and 29 years old in good health. V usage is TRBV29-1 and J usage is TRBJ2-1; TRBD2 might be the D (5 bases). Input material: PBMCs. DNA for the CDR3: TGCAGCGTTGAAGATCCGGTCGGACTGTCGACCTACAATGAGCAGTTCTTC. Amino acids: CSVEDPVGLSTYNEQFF.